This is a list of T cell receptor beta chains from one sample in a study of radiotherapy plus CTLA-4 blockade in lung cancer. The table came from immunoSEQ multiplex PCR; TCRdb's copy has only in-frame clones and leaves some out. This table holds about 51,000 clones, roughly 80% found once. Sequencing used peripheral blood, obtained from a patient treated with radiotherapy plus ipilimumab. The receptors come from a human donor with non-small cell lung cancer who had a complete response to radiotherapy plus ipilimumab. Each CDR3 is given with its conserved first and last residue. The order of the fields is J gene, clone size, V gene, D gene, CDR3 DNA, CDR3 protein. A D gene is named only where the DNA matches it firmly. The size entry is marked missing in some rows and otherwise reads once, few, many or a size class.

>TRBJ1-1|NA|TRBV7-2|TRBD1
TGTGCCAGCAGCTTAAGGGGGCTGAACACTGAAGCTTTCTTT
CASSLRGLNTEAFF
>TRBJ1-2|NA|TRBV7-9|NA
TGTGCCAGCAGGGGCACAGGGTTAGGCTACACCTTC
CASRGTGLGYTF
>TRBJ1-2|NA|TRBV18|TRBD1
TGTGCCAGCTCTAGGGAAGGACAGGCGCTTCACTTGGGCGGCTACACCTTC
CASSREGQALHLGGYTF
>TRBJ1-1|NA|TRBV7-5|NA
TGTGCCAGAAGCTTACTAGAAATCCGGTGGAACACTGAAGCTTTCTTT
CARSLLEIRWNTEAFF
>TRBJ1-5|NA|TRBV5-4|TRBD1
TGCGCCAGCAGCCAAGTGACAGGGAGAAATCAGCCCCAGCATTTT
CASSQVTGRNQPQHF
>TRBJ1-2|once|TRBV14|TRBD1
TGTGCCAGCAGCCCCTGGGGGACAGCATTCAACTATGGCTACACCTTC
CASSPWGTAFNYGYTF
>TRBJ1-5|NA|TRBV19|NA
TGTGCCAGTAGTATTGGGGGTACAGGGAGCCAGCCCCAGCATTTT
CASSIGGTGSQPQHF
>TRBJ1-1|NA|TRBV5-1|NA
TGCGCCAGCAGCGTGATCGGGAACACTGAAGCTTTCTTT
CASSVIGNTEAFF
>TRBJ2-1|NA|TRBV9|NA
TGTGCCAGCAGCGTCGAGAAGTACTACTACAATGAGCAGTTCTTC
CASSVEKYYYNEQFF
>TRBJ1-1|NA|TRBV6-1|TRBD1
TGTGCCAGCAGTGCACGGACAGGGGTCATGAGGAACACTGAAGCTTTCTTT
CASSARTGVMRNTEAFF
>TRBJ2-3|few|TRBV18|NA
TGTGCCAGCTCCCCGCTTTCCCGGGACACAGATACGCAGTATTTT
CASSPLSRDTDTQYF
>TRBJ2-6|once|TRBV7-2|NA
TGTGCCAGCAGCTTAGTGCAGGGCTCTGGGGCCAACGTCCTGACTTTC
CASSLVQGSGANVLTF
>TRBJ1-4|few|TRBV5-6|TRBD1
TGTGCCAGCAGCTTCACAGGGGGAGTGACTAATGAAAAACTGTTTTTT
CASSFTGGVTNEKLFF
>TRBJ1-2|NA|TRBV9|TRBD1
TGTGCCAGCAGCGTGGGACAGTTGAACTATGGCTACACCTTC
CASSVGQLNYGYTF
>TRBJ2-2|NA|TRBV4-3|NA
TGCGCCAGCAGCCAAGAATACAGACCCGGGGAGCTGTTTTTT
CASSQEYRPGELFF
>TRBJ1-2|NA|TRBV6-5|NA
TGTGCCAGCAGGTCAGGGGAATTCTATGGCTACACCTTC
CASRSGEFYGYTF
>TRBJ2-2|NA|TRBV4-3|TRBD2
TGCGCCAGCAGCCAACCCGGGACTAGTCCCGGGGAGCTGTTTTTT
CASSQPGTSPGELFF
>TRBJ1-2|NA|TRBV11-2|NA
TGTGCCAGCAGCTTAGATCCGAAACCAGGGCGCAATGGCTACACCTTC
CASSLDPKPGRNGYTF
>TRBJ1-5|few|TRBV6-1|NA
TGTGCCAGCAAGACAGACATCGGCAATCAGCCCCAGCATTTT
CASKTDIGNQPQHF
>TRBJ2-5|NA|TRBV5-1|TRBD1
TGCGCCAGCAGCTTGGGCGGGACAGGGGGCCAAGAGACCCAGTACTTC
CASSLGGTGGQETQYF
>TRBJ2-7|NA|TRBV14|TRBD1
TGTGCCAGCAGCCATCTCGGCAGGGGGTCTTACGAGCAGTACTTC
CASSHLGRGSYEQYF
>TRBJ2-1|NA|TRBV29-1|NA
TGCAGCGTAGCCCACAGGGGGGGTGGGAATGAGCAGTTCTTC
CSVAHRGGGNEQFF
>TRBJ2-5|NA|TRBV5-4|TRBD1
TGTGCCAGCAGCTTGCAGGGGGCATGGGAGACCCAGTACTTC
CASSLQGAWETQYF
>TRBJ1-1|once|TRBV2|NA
TGTGCCGACGGGACACCCGACACTGAAGCTTTCTTT
CADGTPDTEAFF
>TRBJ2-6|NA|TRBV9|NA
TGTGCCAGCAGCGTAGGACCGACTACTTTCTCTGGGGCCAACGTCCTGACTTTC
CASSVGPTTFSGANVLTF
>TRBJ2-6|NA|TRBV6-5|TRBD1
TGTGCCAGCAGACCAGGGGGCTCTGGGGCCAACGTCCTGACTTTC
CASRPGGSGANVLTF
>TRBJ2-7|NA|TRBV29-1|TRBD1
TGCAGCGTTCTCGACAGGGGGGATCGTCTCGAGCAGTACTTC
CSVLDRGDRLEQYF
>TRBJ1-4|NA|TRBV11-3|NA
TGTGCCAGCAGCTTGACGGGGGTAAAACTGTTTTTT
CASSLTGVKLFF
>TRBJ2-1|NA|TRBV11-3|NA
TGTGCCAGCAGCTTAGTCGCGGATGAGCAGTTCTTC
CASSLVADEQFF
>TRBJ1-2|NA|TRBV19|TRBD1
TGTGCCAGTAGGGGGACAGGGGTTGATAACTATGGCTACACCTTC
CASRGTGVDNYGYTF
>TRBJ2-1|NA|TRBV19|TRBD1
TGTGCCAGTACCGACAGGGACCCCTACAATGAGCAGTTCTTC
CASTDRDPYNEQFF
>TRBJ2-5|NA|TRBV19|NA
TGTGCCAGTAGTCGGAACGGGAACCAAGAGACCCAGTACTTC
CASSRNGNQETQYF
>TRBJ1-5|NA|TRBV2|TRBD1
TGTGCCAGCACAAGACAGGGAGGAGCTGGTAGTCAGCCCCAGCATTTT
CASTRQGGAGSQPQHF
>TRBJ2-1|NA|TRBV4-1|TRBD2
TGCGCCAGCAGCCTCTCACTAGCGGGGGGGCGAGAGCAGTTCTTC
CASSLSLAGGREQFF
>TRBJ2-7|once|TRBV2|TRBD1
TGTGCCAGCCGGACAGGGACGCTTGGGGAGCAGTACTTC
CASRTGTLGEQYF
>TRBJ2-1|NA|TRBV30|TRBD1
TGTGCCTGGAGTAGAAACAGGGGTTCCTACAATGAGCAGTTCTTC
CAWSRNRGSYNEQFF